These 18 T cell receptor beta chains came from one sample sequenced in a study of cytomegalovirus exposure and HLA in healthy donors. Here immunoSEQ multiplex PCR was the method, and the copy in TCRdb shows in-frame clones only, minus some. The table records under 150,000 clones, more than 85% of them present only once. Material: PBMCs. These receptors were obtained from a man between 18 and 29 years old in good health and CMV-seronegative.

The sample holds one count of this clone. The chain joins TRBV11-3 to TRBJ2-2, with TRBD2 matching 7 bases. The CDR3 contains 15 residues. V gave up 8 bases and J gave up 3 bases; unmatched junction bases: 9. Germline V lookup: CDR1 SGHNT, CDR2 YENEEA. This chain's CDR3 is CASRGLGAYTGELFF. CDR3 DNA: TGTGCCAGCCGAGGACTAGGGGCATACACCGGGGAGCTGTTTTTT.

This sequence joins TRBV10-3 and TRBJ2-1; TRBD2 matches 10 bases. The CDR3 has 17 amino acids. Germline CDR1 reads ENHRY; CDR2 reads SYGVKD. J was trimmed by 0 bases and V by 2 bases; bases with no gene match: 4. The CDR3 reads CAISEVASGSSYNEQFF. The CDR3 DNA reads as TGTGCCATCAGTGAGGTGGCTAGCGGGAGCTCCTACAATGAGCAGTTCTTC.

The rearrangement joins TRBV5-4 to TRBJ1-2; TRBD1 might be the D (5 bases). In germline, CDR1 is SGHNT, CDR2 YYREEE (reference sequence). V lost 2 bases to trimming and J lost 8 bases, with 13 bases between them. The length of the CDR3 is 13 residues. CDR3 region: CASSLDQGGGYTF. CDR3 nucleotides: TGTGCCAGCAGCTTAGACCAGGGTGGAGGCTACACCTTC. The variable domain in full, with the rest retrieved from reference TRBV5-4 and TRBJ1-2, is ETGVTQSPTHLIKTRGQQVTLRCSSQSGHNTVSWYQQALGQGPQFIFQYYREEENGRGNFPPRFSGLQFPNYSSELNVNALELDDSALYLCASSLDQGGGYTFGSGTRLTVV.

The CDR3 sequence is CASRTGLRSETQYF. DNA of the CDR3: TGTGCCAGCAGGACAGGGTTACGGTCAGAGACCCAGTACTTC. This chain joins TRBV2 and TRBJ2-5, with TRBD1 matching over 7 bases. Germline lookup yields CDR1 SNHLY and CDR2 FYNNEI. The CDR3 is 14 residues long. Losses at the gene ends were 6 bases for V and 4 bases for J; bases not matched to a gene: 8.

This clone was seen more than once but under ten times. The chain has TRBV2 and TRBJ1-2; D is possibly TRBD1 (5 bases). V shed 3 bases and J shed 4 bases, with 9 bases lying between them. Germline CDR1 SNHLY, CDR2 FYNNEI. The CDR3 extends over 13 amino acids. The CDR3 nucleotides read TGTGCCAGCAGTGAGGGGCAGCCCTATGGCTACACCTTC. Translated, it gives CASSEGQPYGYTF.

The J gene is TRBJ2-7, the V gene TRBV6-6, with TRBD1 as a possible D gene (7 bases). The CDR3 sequence is 15 residues long. Germline CDR1 MNHNY, CDR2 SVGAGI (reference sequence). V lost 0 bases to trimming and J lost 1 base, with 10 bases between them. The CDR3 here is CASSYSSGGSYEQYF. CDR3 coding DNA: TGTGCCAGCAGTTACTCGTCAGGGGGGTCCTACGAGCAGTACTTC.

CDR3 sequence: CVQTGLNEKLFF. The DNA for the CDR3 is TGTGTCCAGACAGGGCTTAATGAAAAACTGTTTTTT. The chain uses TRBV30 and TRBJ1-4, with 7 bases matching TRBD1. Germline lookup yields CDR1 GTSNPN and CDR2 SVGIG (reference sequence). There are 12 residues in the CDR3. The full variable domain, completed using reference TRBV30 and TRBJ1-4, is SQTIHQWPATLVQPVGSPLSLECTVEGTSNPNLYWYRQAAGRGLQLLFYSVGIGQISSEVPQNLSASRPQDRQFILSSKKLLLSDSGFYLCVQTGLNEKLFFGSGTQLSVL.

The rearrangement joins TRBV5-6 to TRBJ2-5, with a possible D match to TRBD1 (5 bases). The CDR3 length is 13 residues. The V end lost 0 bases, the J end lost 6 bases, and 9 bases lay between the germline ends. Germline lookup yields CDR1 SGHDT and CDR2 YYEEEE. The CDR3: CASSLGGAQTQYF. As DNA, the CDR3 is TGTGCCAGCAGCTTGGGTGGGGCCCAGACCCAGTACTTC.

This rearrangement joins TRBV5-1 to TRBJ2-7, with D perhaps matching TRBD1 (6 bases). Deletions cut 2 bases from V and 5 bases from J, with 11 bases between. CDR3 length equals 13 residues. Looked up from germline, CDR1 is SGHRS and CDR2 is YFSETQ. The CDR3 nucleotides are TGCGCCAGCAGCTTACAGGGCGAACACGAGCAGTACTTC. It specifies CASSLQGEHEQYF.

The rearrangement joins TRBV9 to TRBJ2-7; a possible D gene is TRBD1 (5 bases). In germline, CDR1 is SGDLS, CDR2 YYNGEE. This CDR3 spans 15 amino acids. V was shortened by 1 base and J by 2 bases, with 13 bases between the two germline ends. This CDR3 is CASSVLRGKAYEQYV. CDR3 in DNA: TGTGCCAGCAGCGTATTAAGGGGAAAAGCCTACGAGCAGTACGTC.

The count of this clone is one. The V call is TRBV7-6, the J call TRBJ2-3; TRBD2 matches 14 bases. After removal of 6 bases from V and 5 bases from J, the junction contained 7 bases not matched to a gene. The CDR3 contains 16 residues. From germline, CDR1 is SGHVS and CDR2 FNYEAQ. CDR3 protein: CASRGTSGGLVDTQYF. CDR3 coding DNA: TGTGCCAGCAGGGGGACTAGCGGGGGATTGGTAGATACGCAGTATTTT.

This sequence joins TRBV13 and TRBJ2-7; D remains unclear. CDR1 and CDR2 from the germline V gene are PRHDT and FYEKMQ (reference sequence). Trimming removed 8 bases from V and 4 bases from J, with 18 bases in between. The CDR3 covers 14 residues. In DNA, the CDR3 is TGTGCCAGCCGCAAACTCGGAAAGGAGTACGAGCAGTACTTC. This translates into CASRKLGKEYEQYF.

The chain couples TRBV7-9 to TRBJ2-3; D is unresolved. Looked up from germline, CDR1 is SEHNR and CDR2 is FQNEAQ (reference sequence). Between the trimmed V and J ends, which lost 5 bases and 6 bases, there was a span of 24 bases. The CDR3 runs to 17 residues. For the CDR3, the DNA is TGTGCCAGCAGCCCCACGCTTTCTGGGCCCAATGGGGATACGCAGTATTTT. Amino acids: CASSPTLSGPNGDTQYF.

The rearrangement joins TRBV5-1 to TRBJ2-3; 7 bases align to TRBD2. V was pared by 3 bases and J by 4 bases, with 11 bases of the junction left unmatched. Germline CDR1 is SGHRS and CDR2 is YFSETQ. The CDR3 extends over 16 amino acids. This CDR3 is CASSSIGAGVADTQYF. CDR3 nucleotide sequence: TGCGCCAGCAGCTCGATAGGGGCGGGGGTGGCAGATACGCAGTATTTT.

V usage is TRBV6-5 and J usage is TRBJ2-5, with D unclear. Trimming cost V 0 bases and J 7 bases, with 18 bases left between them. This CDR3 is built from 16 residues. CDR1 and CDR2 (germline): MNHEY, SVGAGI. The CDR3, as DNA: TGTGCCAGCAGTTACTCGGCGTTCGGCGACTCCCGGACCCAGTACTTC. Translation: CASSYSAFGDSRTQYF.

The CDR3 loop reads CASSLASDQETQYF. Here the CDR3 DNA reads TGTGCCAGCAGCTTAGCCTCCGACCAAGAGACCCAGTACTTC. The chain recombines TRBV11-3 with TRBJ2-5; D call uncertain. CDR1 and CDR2 (germline): SGHNT, YENEEA. The ends were cut back, 1 base at V and 0 bases at J, with 6 bases in the middle. This CDR3 spans 14 amino acids.

The chain recombines TRBV19 with TRBJ2-1, with TRBD2 matching over 7 bases. The trim removed 3 bases at V and 6 bases at J, leaving 5 bases unmatched. Germline V gene lookup returns CDR1 LNHDA and CDR2 SQIVND (reference sequence). The CDR3 has 14 amino acids. This CDR3 reads CASSMGGTSNEQFF. The CDR3 region has the DNA TGTGCCAGTAGTATGGGAGGGACCAGCAATGAGCAGTTCTTC.

The genes are TRBV5-1 and TRBJ1-4; perhaps TRBD1 as D (5 bases). The V and J ends lost 0 bases and 5 bases respectively, with 17 bases between them. The CDR3 is 17 amino acids. From germline, CDR1 is SGHRS and CDR2 YFSETQ. This CDR3 is CASSLEGRPGSNEKLFF. CDR3 nucleotides: TGCGCCAGCAGCTTGGAGGGCAGGCCAGGGTCGAATGAAAAACTGTTTTTT.